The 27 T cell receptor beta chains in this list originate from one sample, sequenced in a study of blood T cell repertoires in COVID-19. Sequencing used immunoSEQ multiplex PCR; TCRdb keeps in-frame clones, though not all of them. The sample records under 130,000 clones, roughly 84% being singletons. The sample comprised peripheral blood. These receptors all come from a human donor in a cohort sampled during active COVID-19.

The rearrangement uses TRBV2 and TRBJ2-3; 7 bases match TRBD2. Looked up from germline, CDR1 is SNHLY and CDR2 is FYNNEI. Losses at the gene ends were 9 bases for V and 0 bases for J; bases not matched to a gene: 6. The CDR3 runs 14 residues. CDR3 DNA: TGTGCCAGATCCTCTAGCGGAAGCACAGATACGCAGTATTTT. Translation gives CARSSSGSTDTQYF. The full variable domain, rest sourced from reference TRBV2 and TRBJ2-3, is EPEVTQTPSHQVTQMGQEVILRCVPISNHLYFYWYRQILGQKVEFLVSFYNNEISEKSEIFDDQFSVERPDGSNFTLKIRSTKLEDSAMYFCARSSSGSTDTQYFGPGTRLTVL.

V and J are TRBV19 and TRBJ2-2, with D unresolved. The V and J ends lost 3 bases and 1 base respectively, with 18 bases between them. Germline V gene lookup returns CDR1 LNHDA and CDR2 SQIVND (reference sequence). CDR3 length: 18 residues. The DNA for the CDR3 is TGTGCCAGTAGTATTAAGGTAAAAAGCGACCGGAACACCGGGGAGCTGTTTTTT. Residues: CASSIKVKSDRNTGELFF.

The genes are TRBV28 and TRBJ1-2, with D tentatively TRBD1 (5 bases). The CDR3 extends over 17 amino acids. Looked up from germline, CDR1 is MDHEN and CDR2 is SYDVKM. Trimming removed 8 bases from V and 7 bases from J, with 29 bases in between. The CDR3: CASYRTRGGDFWCGYTF. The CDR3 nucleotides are TGTGCCAGCTACCGAACCCGGGGGGGGGACTTTTGGTGTGGCTACACCTTC.

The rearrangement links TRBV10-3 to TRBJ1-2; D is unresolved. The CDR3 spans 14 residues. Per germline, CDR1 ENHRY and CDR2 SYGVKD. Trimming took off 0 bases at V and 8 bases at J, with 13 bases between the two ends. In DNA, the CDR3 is TGTGCCATCAGTGAGTCGACAAGCGGTTACGGCTACACCTTC. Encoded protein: CAISESTSGYGYTF.

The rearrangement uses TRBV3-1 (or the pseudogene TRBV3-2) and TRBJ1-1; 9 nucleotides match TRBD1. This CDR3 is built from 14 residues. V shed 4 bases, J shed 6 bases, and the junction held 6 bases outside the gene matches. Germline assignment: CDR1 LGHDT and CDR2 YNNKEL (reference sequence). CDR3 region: CASSLGQGNPEAFF. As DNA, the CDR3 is TGTGCCAGCAGCCTGGGACAGGGCAATCCTGAAGCTTTCTTT.

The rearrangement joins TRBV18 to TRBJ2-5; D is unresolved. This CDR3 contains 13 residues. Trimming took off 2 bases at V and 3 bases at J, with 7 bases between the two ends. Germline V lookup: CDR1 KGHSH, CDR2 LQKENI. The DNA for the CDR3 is TGTGCCAGCTCACCAATGCGAGAAGAGACCCAGTACTTC. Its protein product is CASSPMREETQYF.

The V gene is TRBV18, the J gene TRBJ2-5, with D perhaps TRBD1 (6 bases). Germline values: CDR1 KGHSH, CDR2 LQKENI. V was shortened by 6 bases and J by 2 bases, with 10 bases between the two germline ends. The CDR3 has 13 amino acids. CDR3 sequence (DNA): TGTGCCAGCTCCCTACAGGGTCAAGAGACCCAGTACTTC. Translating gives CASSLQGQETQYF.

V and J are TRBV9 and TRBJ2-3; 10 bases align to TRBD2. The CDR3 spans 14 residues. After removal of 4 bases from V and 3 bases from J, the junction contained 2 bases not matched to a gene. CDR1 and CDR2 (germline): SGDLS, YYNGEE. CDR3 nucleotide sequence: TGTGCCAGCAGCCCGGGACTAGCGACAGATACGCAGTATTTT. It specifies CASSPGLATDTQYF.

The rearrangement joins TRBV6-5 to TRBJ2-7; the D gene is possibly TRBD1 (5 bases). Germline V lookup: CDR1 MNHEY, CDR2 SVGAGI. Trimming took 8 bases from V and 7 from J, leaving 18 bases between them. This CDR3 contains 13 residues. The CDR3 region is CASQLQAKGEQYF. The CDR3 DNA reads TGTGCCAGCCAACTACAGGCGAAGGGAGAGCAGTACTTC.

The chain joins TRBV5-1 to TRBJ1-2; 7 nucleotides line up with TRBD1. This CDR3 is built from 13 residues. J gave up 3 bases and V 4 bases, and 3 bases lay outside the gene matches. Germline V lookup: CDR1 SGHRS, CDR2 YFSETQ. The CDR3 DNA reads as TGCGCCAGCAGCGATCAGGGGGACTATGGCTACACCTTC. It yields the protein CASSDQGDYGYTF.

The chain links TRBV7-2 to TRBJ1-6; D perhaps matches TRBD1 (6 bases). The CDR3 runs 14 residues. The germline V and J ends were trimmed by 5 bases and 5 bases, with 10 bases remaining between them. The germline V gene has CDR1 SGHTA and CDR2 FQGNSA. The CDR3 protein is CASSLRDNNSPLHF. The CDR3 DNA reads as TGTGCCAGCAGCCTCCGGGACAATAATTCACCCCTCCACTTT.

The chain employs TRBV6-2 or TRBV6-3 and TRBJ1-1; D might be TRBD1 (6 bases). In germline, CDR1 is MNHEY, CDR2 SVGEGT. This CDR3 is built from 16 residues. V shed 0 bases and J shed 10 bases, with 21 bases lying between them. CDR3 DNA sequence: TGTGCCAGCAGTTACTCGAGTACAGGGTTCCAGAGCGGAGCTTTCTTT. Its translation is CASSYSSTGFQSGAFF.

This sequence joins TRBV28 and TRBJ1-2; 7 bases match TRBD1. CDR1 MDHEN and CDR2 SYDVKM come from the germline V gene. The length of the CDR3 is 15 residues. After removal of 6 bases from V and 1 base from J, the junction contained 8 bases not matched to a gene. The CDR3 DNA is TGTGCCAGCAGCTTCGACAGGGATATTAACTATGGCTACACCTTC. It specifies CASSFDRDINYGYTF.

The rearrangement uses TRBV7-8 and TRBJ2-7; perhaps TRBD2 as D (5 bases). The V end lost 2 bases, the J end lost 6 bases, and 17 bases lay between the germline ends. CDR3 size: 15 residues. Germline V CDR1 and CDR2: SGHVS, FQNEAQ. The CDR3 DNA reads TGTGCCAGCAGCTTATGGGAGTCGGCTTTAGGCGAGCAGTACTTC. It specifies CASSLWESALGEQYF.

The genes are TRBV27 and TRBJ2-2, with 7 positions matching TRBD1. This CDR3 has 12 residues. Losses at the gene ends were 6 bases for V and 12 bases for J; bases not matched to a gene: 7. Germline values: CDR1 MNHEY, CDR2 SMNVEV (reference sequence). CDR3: CASRHTGEKLFF. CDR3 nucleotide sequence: TGTGCCAGCAGACACACAGGGGAAAAGCTGTTTTTT.

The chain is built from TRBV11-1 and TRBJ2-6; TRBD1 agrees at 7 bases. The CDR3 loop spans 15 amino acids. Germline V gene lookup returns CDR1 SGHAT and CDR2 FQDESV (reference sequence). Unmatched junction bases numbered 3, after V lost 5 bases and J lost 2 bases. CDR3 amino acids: CASSLDRAGANVLTF. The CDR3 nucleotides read TGTGCCAGCAGCCTCGACAGGGCTGGGGCCAACGTCCTGACTTTC.

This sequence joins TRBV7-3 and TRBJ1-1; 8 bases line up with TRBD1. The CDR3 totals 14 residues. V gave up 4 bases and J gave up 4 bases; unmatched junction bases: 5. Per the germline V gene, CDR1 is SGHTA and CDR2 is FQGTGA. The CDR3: CASSSPGGFTEAFF. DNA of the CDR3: TGTGCCAGCAGCTCTCCAGGGGGCTTCACTGAAGCTTTCTTT.

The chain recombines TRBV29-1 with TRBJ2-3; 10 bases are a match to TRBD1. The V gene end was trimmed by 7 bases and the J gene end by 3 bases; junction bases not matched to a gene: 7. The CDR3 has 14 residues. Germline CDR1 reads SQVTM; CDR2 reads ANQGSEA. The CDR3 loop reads CSATGTGVTDTQYF. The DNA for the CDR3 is TGCAGCGCCACCGGGACAGGGGTAACAGATACGCAGTATTTT.

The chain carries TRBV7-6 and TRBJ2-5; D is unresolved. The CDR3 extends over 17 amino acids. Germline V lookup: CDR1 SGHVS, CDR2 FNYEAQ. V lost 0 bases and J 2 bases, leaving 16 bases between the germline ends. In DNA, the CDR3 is TGTGCCAGCAGCTTAGCGGCCTGGAGTACCAGACAAGAGACCCAGTACTTC. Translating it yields CASSLAAWSTRQETQYF.

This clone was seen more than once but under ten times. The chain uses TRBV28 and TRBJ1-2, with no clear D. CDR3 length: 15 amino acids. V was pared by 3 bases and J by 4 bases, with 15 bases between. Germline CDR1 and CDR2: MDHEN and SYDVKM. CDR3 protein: CASSLAGARSYGYTF. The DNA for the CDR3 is TGTGCCAGCAGTTTGGCCGGAGCGAGAAGCTATGGCTACACCTTC.

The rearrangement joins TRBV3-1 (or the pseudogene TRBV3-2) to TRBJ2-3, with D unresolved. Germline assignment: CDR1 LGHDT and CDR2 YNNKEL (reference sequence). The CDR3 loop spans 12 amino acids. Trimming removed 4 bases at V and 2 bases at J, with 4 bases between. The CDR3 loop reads CASSLYTDTQYF. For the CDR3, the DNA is TGTGCCAGCAGCCTATACACAGATACGCAGTATTTT.

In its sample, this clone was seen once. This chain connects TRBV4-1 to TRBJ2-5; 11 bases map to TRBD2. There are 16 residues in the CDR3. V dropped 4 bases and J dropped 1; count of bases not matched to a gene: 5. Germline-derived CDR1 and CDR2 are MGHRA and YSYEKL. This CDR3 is CASSLRGLAVQETQYF. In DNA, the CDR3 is TGCGCCAGCAGCCTTAGGGGACTAGCGGTCCAAGAGACCCAGTACTTC.

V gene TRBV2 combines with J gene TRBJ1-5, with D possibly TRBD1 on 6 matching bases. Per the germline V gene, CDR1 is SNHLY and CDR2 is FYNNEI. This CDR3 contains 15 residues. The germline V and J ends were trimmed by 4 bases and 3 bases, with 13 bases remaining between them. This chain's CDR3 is CASSGDKAPNQPQHF. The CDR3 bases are TGTGCCAGCAGTGGGGACAAAGCCCCCAATCAGCCCCAGCATTTT.

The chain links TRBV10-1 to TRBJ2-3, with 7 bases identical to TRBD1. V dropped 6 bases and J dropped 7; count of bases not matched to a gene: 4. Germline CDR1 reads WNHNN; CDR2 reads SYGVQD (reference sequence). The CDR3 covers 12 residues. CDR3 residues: CASSGDSNTQYF. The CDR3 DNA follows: TGCGCCAGCAGCGGGGACAGTAATACGCAGTATTTT.

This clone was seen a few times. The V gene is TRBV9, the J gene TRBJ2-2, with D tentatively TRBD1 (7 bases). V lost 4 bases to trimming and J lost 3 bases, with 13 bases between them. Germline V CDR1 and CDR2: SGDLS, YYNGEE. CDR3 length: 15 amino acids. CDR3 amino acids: CASSSDREDTGELFF. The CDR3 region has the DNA TGTGCCAGCAGCTCCGACAGGGAGGACACCGGGGAGCTGTTTTTT.

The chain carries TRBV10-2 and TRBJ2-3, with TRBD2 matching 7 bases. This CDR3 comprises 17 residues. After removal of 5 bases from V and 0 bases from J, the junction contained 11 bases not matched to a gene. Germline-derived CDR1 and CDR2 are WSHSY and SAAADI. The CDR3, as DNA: TGCGCCAGCAGTACCGCGGGGGAGATTACTAGCACAGATACGCAGTATTTT. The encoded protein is CASSTAGEITSTDTQYF.

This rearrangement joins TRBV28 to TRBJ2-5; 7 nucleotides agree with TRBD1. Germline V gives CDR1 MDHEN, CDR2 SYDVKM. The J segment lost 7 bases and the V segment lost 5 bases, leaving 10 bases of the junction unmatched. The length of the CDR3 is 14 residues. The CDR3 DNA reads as TGTGCCAGCAGTACAGGGGTCCCATTTGGGACCCAGTACTTC. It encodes CASSTGVPFGTQYF. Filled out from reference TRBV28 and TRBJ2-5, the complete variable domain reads DVKVTQSSRYLVKRTGEKVFLECVQDMDHENMFWYRQDPGLGLRLIYFSYDVKMKEKGDIPEGYSVSREKKERFSLILESASTNQTSMYLCASSTGVPFGTQYFGPGTRLLVL.